This T cell receptor beta chain was profiled in a study of cytomegalovirus exposure and HLA in healthy donors. Overall study findings and caveats: Immune exposure was documented only through CMV serostatus. In a later analysis, at a false discovery rate of 0.05, fewer than 20,000 TCR beta sequences matched HLA alleles.

Amplification used 60 Vbeta primers and 13 Jbeta primers. Assay used: immunoSEQ multiplex PCR; TCRdb lists only in-frame clones, some missing. Of about 160,000 clones in the sample, around four fifths were seen once. The CDR3 is 15 residues long. Germline values: CDR1 GTSNPN, CDR2 SVGIG (reference sequence). V was pared by 0 bases and J by 4 bases, with 4 bases of the junction left unmatched. For this clone: What it binds is not known.

The clonotype was recovered from a female donor in good health and CMV-seronegative. Sequenced: PBMCs. This chain joins TRBV30 and TRBJ1-2; 11 bases are a match to TRBD1. The CDR3 sequence: CAWSVDRGPGYGYTF. The CDR3 coding sequence is TGTGCCTGGAGTGTGGACAGGGGGCCCGGCTATGGCTACACCTTC.